Listed below are T cell receptor beta chains from one sample, sequenced in a study of Ad26.COV2.S vaccination and SARS-CoV-2 variants. Generated by immunoSEQ multiplex PCR, the TCRdb table keeps only in-frame clones and is missing some. The table lists about 420,000 clones, roughly 88% of them singletons. The sequences come from peripheral blood, collected in a trial of Ad26.COV2.S vaccine versus placebo. The origin of the receptors is a person between 18 and 65 years old who received the Ad26.COV2.S COVID-19 vaccine or a placebo. Both conserved end residues are part of each CDR3. Fields, in order: D gene, V gene, J gene, CDR3 protein, CDR3 DNA. The D gene is left open where the match is weak.

NA,TRBV15,TRBJ1-1,CATSRGTNTEAFF,TGTGCCACCAGCAGAGGTACGAACACTGAAGCTTTCTTT
NA,TRBV5-5,TRBJ1-4,CASSSNRVGEKLFF,TGTGCCAGCAGCTCCAACAGGGTTGGCGAAAAACTGTTTTTT
TRBD1,TRBV19,TRBJ2-7,CASSARDRGSYEQYF,TGTGCCAGTAGTGCCCGGGACAGGGGCTCCTACGAGCAGTACTTC
NA,TRBV19,TRBJ1-4,CASKGPGESEKLFF,TGTGCCAGTAAAGGGCCAGGGGAAAGTGAAAAACTGTTTTTT
NA,TRBV9,TRBJ1-3,CASSVRHESSGNTIYF,TGTGCCAGCAGCGTACGACATGAAAGCTCTGGAAACACCATATATTTT
NA,TRBV6-2/TRBV6-3,TRBJ1-1,CASSLFDGTTTEAFF,TGTGCCAGCAGCCTATTTGACGGTACGACCACTGAAGCTTTCTTT
NA,TRBV4-2,TRBJ2-5,CASSQDVSVQETQYF,TGTGCCAGCAGCCAAGATGTCAGCGTTCAAGAGACCCAGTACTTC
TRBD1,TRBV7-2,TRBJ1-3,CASSLAPSTGAGNTIYF,TGTGCCAGCAGCTTAGCCCCCTCGACAGGGGCCGGAAACACCATATATTTT
TRBD2,TRBV7-2,TRBJ2-1,CASSLGAGGREQFF,TGTGCCAGCAGCTTAGGAGCGGGGGGGCGAGAGCAGTTCTTC
TRBD1,TRBV28,TRBJ2-7,CASTQTRTGGSEQYF,TGTGCCAGCACCCAAACCCGGACAGGGGGTAGCGAGCAGTACTTC